The next 25 T cell receptor beta chains were all read from a single sample in a study of vaccination effects on CD4 cells after COVID-19. The ViraFEST assay expanded antigen-specific CD4+ T cells with viral peptide pools before sequencing. After around ten days in culture, the CD4+ T cells were isolated. The person was diagnosed with PCR-confirmed SARS-CoV-2 infection between March and December 2020. Antigen specificity for these receptors is unknown. Libraries were prepared by immunoSEQ multiplex PCR; TCRdb keeps only in-frame clonotypes and omits some of them. Counted here are tens of thousands of clones, about three quarters occurring once; the ten biggest clones make up 15% to 20%. The sequencing here drew on CD4+ T cells from PBMCs cultured with HCoV-NL63 spike peptides, taken before COVID-19 vaccination. The receptors come from a human donor who had a prior SARS-CoV-2 infection.

This sequence joins TRBV19 and TRBJ2-7; D is uncertain. There are 13 residues in the CDR3. The V and J ends lost 5 bases and 2 bases respectively, with 10 bases between them. From germline, CDR1 is LNHDA and CDR2 SQIVND (reference sequence). The CDR3 reads CASSSVAAYEQYF. The DNA for the CDR3 is TGTGCCAGTAGTTCAGTGGCAGCCTACGAGCAGTACTTC.

This chain connects TRBV2 to TRBJ1-5; 7 bases align to TRBD1. The trim removed 4 bases at V and 6 bases at J, leaving 3 bases unmatched. The CDR3 is 13 residues long. The germline CDR1 and CDR2 sequences are SNHLY and FYNNEI. The CDR3 nucleotides read TGTGCCAGCAGTGTACAGGGGCTTCAGCCCCAGCATTTT. Translated: CASSVQGLQPQHF.

The V gene is TRBV12-5, the J gene TRBJ1-2; D not certain. The length of the CDR3 is 12 residues. Germline V gene sequence: CDR1 LGHNT, CDR2 FRNRAP. V dropped 2 bases and J dropped 5 bases, with 6 bases sitting between them. CDR3 sequence (DNA): TGTGCTAGTGGTTTGCACTGGTATGGCTACACCTTC. This encodes CASGLHWYGYTF. The full variable domain, with the rest looked up from reference TRBV12-5 and TRBJ1-2, is DARVTQTPRHKVTEMGQEVTMRCQPILGHNTVFWYRQTMMQGLELLAYFRNRAPLDDSGMPKDRFSAEMPDATLATLKIQPSEPRDSAVYFCASGLHWYGYTFGSGTRLTVV.

The chain links TRBV7-9 to TRBJ2-2; 12 nucleotides match TRBD2. Germline CDR1 and CDR2: SEHNR and FQNEAQ (reference sequence). CDR3 length equals 18 residues. Trimming took 0 bases from V and 5 from J; bases not matched to a gene: 7. The CDR3 DNA sequence: TGTGCCAGCAGCTTAGCGACTAGCGGGAGAGGGAAGACCGGGGAGCTGTTTTTT. Amino acids: CASSLATSGRGKTGELFF. Based on the CDR3 plus reference TRBV7-9 and TRBJ2-2, the full variable domain is DTGVSQNPRHKITKRGQNVTFRCDPISEHNRLYWYRQTLGQGPEFLTYFQNEAQLEKSRLLSDRFSAERPKGSFSTLEIQRTEQGDSAMYLCASSLATSGRGKTGELFFGEGSRLTVL.

The V gene is TRBV5-4, the J gene TRBJ2-5, with TRBD2 identical over 8 bases. This CDR3 is 15 amino acids long. Germline CDR1 is SGHNT and CDR2 is YYREEE (reference sequence). The junction had 8 bases not matched to a gene; V was cut back by 4 bases and J by 3 bases. The CDR3 nucleotides read TGTGCCAGCAGCCTCATCCGGGGGGGTGAAGAGACCCAGTACTTC. This gives the protein CASSLIRGGEETQYF.

The chain links TRBV5-4 to TRBJ1-2; D is unresolved. Trimming cost V 0 bases and J 8 bases, with 11 bases left between them. CDR1 is SGHNT and CDR2 is YYREEE in the germline V gene (reference sequence). The CDR3 is 13 amino acids. This CDR3 reads CASSLGGYGGYTF. CDR3 in DNA: TGTGCCAGCAGCTTGGGGGGATATGGAGGCTACACCTTC.

This rearrangement joins TRBV5-6 to TRBJ2-7; the match to TRBD2 covers 12 bases. This CDR3 region has 15 residues. CDR1 SGHDT and CDR2 YYEEEE come from the germline V gene. V was pared by 3 bases and J by 3 bases, with 4 bases of the junction left unmatched. CDR3 coding DNA: TGTGCCAGCAGCTCACTAGCGGGAGGAGGCTACGAGCAGTACTTC. Translation: CASSSLAGGGYEQYF.

This clone was seen only a few times. The CDR3 spells CASSKALRWFGDNSPLHF. CDR3 DNA: TGTGCCAGCAGCAAAGCGCTAAGGTGGTTTGGGGATAATTCACCCCTCCACTTT. The chain combines TRBV21-1 with TRBJ1-6. TRBV21-1 is a documented pseudogene. The CDR3 is 18 residues long.

V gene TRBV18 combines with J gene TRBJ1-5; 9 positions match TRBD1. The CDR3 length is 16 residues. The germline CDR1 and CDR2 sequences are KGHSH and LQKENI. The V and J ends lost 2 bases and 2 bases, in that order; junction bases with no gene match: 4. The CDR3 region is CASSPLDRGRNQPQHF. In DNA, the CDR3 is TGTGCCAGCTCACCATTGGACAGGGGTCGCAATCAGCCCCAGCATTTT. The variable domain in full, with the rest retrieved from reference TRBV18 and TRBJ1-5, is NAGVMQNPRHLVRRRGQEARLRCSPMKGHSHVYWYRQLPEEGLKFMVYLQKENIIDESGMPKERFSAEFPKEGPSILRIQQVVRGDSAAYFCASSPLDRGRNQPQHFGDGTRLSIL.

The V call is TRBV11-1, the J call TRBJ2-3; D gene ambiguous. In germline, CDR1 is SGHAT, CDR2 FQDESV (reference sequence). The CDR3 is made up of 13 amino acids. The V end was cut by 2 bases, the J end by 3 bases, with 6 bases between. The CDR3 nucleotides are TGTGCCAGCAGCTTACCGTGGACAGATACGCAGTATTTT. Its translation: CASSLPWTDTQYF.

Only a few counts were recorded for this clone. The chain uses TRBV27 and TRBJ1-2, with 8 bases fitting TRBD1. With V trimmed by 0 bases and J by 6 bases, 9 bases remained unmatched. From germline, CDR1 is MNHEY and CDR2 SMNVEV (reference sequence). The CDR3 runs to 16 residues. The CDR3 DNA follows: TGTGCCAGCAGTTTATCGTGGAGACAGGGGTTAAATGGCTACACCTTC. Protein product: CASSLSWRQGLNGYTF.

The genes are TRBV11-2 and TRBJ2-3; 9 positions match TRBD2. Germline CDR1 and CDR2: SGHAT and FQNNGV. With V trimmed by 2 bases and J by 5 bases, 8 bases remained unmatched. CDR3 length: 16 amino acids. The chain's CDR3 is CASSLRSGGTQDTQYF. CDR3 DNA sequence: TGTGCCAGCAGCTTACGGAGCGGGGGGACCCAAGATACGCAGTATTTT.

J is TRBJ1-2 and V is TRBV11-1, with unresolved D. V was clipped by 4 bases and J by 5 bases, with 14 bases between them. The CDR3 is 14 residues long. Germline CDR1 reads SGHAT; CDR2 reads FQDESV (reference sequence). CDR3: CASSSRGGPYGYTF. The CDR3 DNA sequence: TGTGCCAGCAGCTCTAGAGGAGGTCCTTATGGCTACACCTTC.

The J gene is TRBJ2-1, the V gene TRBV7-2, with D maybe TRBD2 (5 bases). CDR1 is SGHTA, CDR2 FQGNSA, per germline. Trimming shortened V by 2 bases and J by 0 bases, and 8 bases separated the two germline ends. The CDR3 is made up of 15 amino acids. CDR3: CASSLISGSYNEQFF. The CDR3 region has the DNA TGTGCCAGCAGCTTAATCAGCGGCTCCTACAATGAGCAGTTCTTC.

This clone was seen once. This chain uses TRBV29-1 with TRBJ2-7, with 7 bases identical to TRBD1. The CDR3 extends over 15 amino acids. From germline, CDR1 is SQVTM and CDR2 ANQGSEA. V was pared by 3 bases and J by 6 bases, with 14 bases of the junction left unmatched. CDR3 in DNA: TGCAGCGTTGATTTACCTGGCGAAGGGGGCGCCGAGCAGTACTTC. It yields the protein CSVDLPGEGGAEQYF.

This chain connects TRBV19 to TRBJ2-5; 9 bases match TRBD2. Germline-derived CDR1 and CDR2 are LNHDA and SQIVND (reference sequence). The ends lost 3 bases at V and 5 bases at J; junction bases unmatched: 4. CDR3 size: 14 residues. CDR3 sequence (DNA): TGTGCCAGTAGTATGGGGACTAGCCCGGAGACCCAGTACTTC. This encodes CASSMGTSPETQYF.

The chain uses TRBV19 and TRBJ2-1; D is ambiguous. Trimming took off 4 bases at V and 2 bases at J, with 9 bases between the two ends. Germline CDR1 LNHDA, CDR2 SQIVND (reference sequence). CDR3 length: 14 amino acids. The CDR3 sequence is CASSRGVAYNEQFF. The CDR3 coding sequence is TGTGCCAGTAGTAGAGGAGTGGCCTACAATGAGCAGTTCTTC.

The chain couples TRBV5-6 to TRBJ2-6, with unresolved D. The CDR3 length is 15 residues. CDR1 and CDR2 from the germline V gene are SGHDT and YYEEEE. Trimming removed 4 bases from V and 2 bases from J, with 10 bases in between. DNA for the CDR3: TGTGCCAGCAGCCAAACCTGGGCTGGGGCCAACGTCCTGACTTTC. Protein: CASSQTWAGANVLTF.

The V gene is TRBV3-1 (or the pseudogene TRBV3-2), the J gene TRBJ2-3, with 8 bases that match TRBD1. V lost 1 base to trimming and J lost 2 bases; unmatched junction nucleotides: 8. Germline V gene data show CDR1 as LGHDT and CDR2 as YNNKEL (reference sequence). This CDR3 is built from 17 residues. The CDR3 coding sequence is TGTGCCAGCAGCCAAGGACAGGGGCGAAAATACACAGATACGCAGTATTTT. Its protein is CASSQGQGRKYTDTQYF.

The rearrangement uses TRBV7-2 and TRBJ2-7, with D possibly being TRBD1 or TRBD2 (5 bases each). Trimming left V 8 bases short and J 0 bases short, with 11 bases between. This CDR3 spans 13 amino acids. Germline V CDR1 and CDR2: SGHTA, FQGNSA. The CDR3 DNA reads as TGTGCCAGCCGTGGGGGATACTCCTACGAGCAGTACTTC. Encoded protein: CASRGGYSYEQYF.

V is TRBV5-1 and J is TRBJ2-6, with TRBD2 matching over 11 bases. Germline values: CDR1 SGHRS, CDR2 YFSETQ. The CDR3 totals 17 residues. The J segment lost 2 bases and the V segment lost 1 base, leaving 2 bases of the junction unmatched. The CDR3 protein is CASSLTSGSTGANVLTF. DNA of the CDR3: TGCGCCAGCAGCTTGACTAGCGGGAGCACTGGGGCCAACGTCCTGACTTTC.

Within the sample, this clone is medium-sized (0.01 to 0.1%). This chain connects TRBV5-1 to TRBJ2-5; TRBD2 might be the D (6 bases). This CDR3 is built from 15 residues. CDR1 is SGHRS, CDR2 YFSETQ, per germline. V lost 0 bases, J lost 2 bases, and 11 bases lay in between. The CDR3 region is CASSLDAGPQETQYF. The CDR3 DNA reads as TGCGCCAGCAGCTTGGATGCGGGGCCGCAAGAGACCCAGTACTTC.

The rearrangement links TRBV6-5 to TRBJ1-5; tentative D call: TRBD1 (5 bases). Germline values: CDR1 MNHEY, CDR2 SVGAGI. This CDR3 contains 15 residues. V was pared by 6 bases and J by 2 bases, with 14 bases between. The CDR3, as DNA: TGTGCCAGCAGGAGGGGAAGGGGAGGCAATCAGCCCCAGCATTTT. This encodes CASRRGRGGNQPQHF.

CDR3: CASSEGTGTLPYGYTF. The DNA for the CDR3 is TGTGCCAGCAGCGAAGGGACCGGGACACTCCCTTATGGCTACACCTTC. The chain carries TRBV25-1 and TRBJ1-2; D may be TRBD1 (6 bases). CDR3 size: 16 residues. V was trimmed by 6 bases and J by 5 bases, leaving 22 bases between them. Per germline, CDR1 MGHDK and CDR2 SYGVNS.

This clone was counted a few times. The V call is TRBV5-1, the J call TRBJ1-1; D gene uncertain. Germline CDR1 SGHRS, CDR2 YFSETQ. This CDR3 has 13 residues. V dropped 2 bases and J dropped 5 bases, with 10 bases sitting between them. The CDR3 loop is CASSFTTATEAFF. In nucleotides, the CDR3 is TGCGCCAGCAGCTTTACTACAGCTACTGAAGCTTTCTTT. The full variable domain, with the rest looked up from reference TRBV5-1 and TRBJ1-1, is KAGVTQTPRYLIKTRGQQVTLSCSPISGHRSVSWYQQTPGQGLQFLFEYFSETQRNKGNFPGRFSGRQFSNSRSEMNVSTLELGDSALYLCASSFTTATEAFFGQGTRLTVV.